These T cell receptor beta chains were read from a single sample in a study of blood T cell repertoires in COVID-19. Profiling relied on immunoSEQ multiplex PCR, and the TCRdb table lists in-frame clones only, not all of them. The sample lists roughly 140,000 clones; approximately 81% were seen once. What was sequenced was peripheral blood. Every receptor here comes from a human donor in a cohort sampled during active COVID-19. CDR3s include the opening cysteine and the closing phenylalanine or tryptophan. The order of the fields is J gene, D gene, V gene, clone size, CDR3 DNA, CDR3 protein. A D gene is named only where the DNA matches it firmly. Size is omitted from some rows. Given values are once, few, many or a class for expanded clones.

TRBJ1-3 | TRBD1 | TRBV5-1 | . | TGCGCCAGCAGCTTGGAGGGGACAGTTGGAAACACCATATATTTT | CASSLEGTVGNTIYF
TRBJ1-4 | TRBD1 | TRBV6-6 | once | TGTGCCAGCAGCGGACAGGAAAGACTGTTTTTT | CASSGQERLFF
TRBJ2-7 | . | TRBV20-1 | . | TGCAGTGCAACGAGGGCGTACGAGCAGTACTTC | CSATRAYEQYF
TRBJ2-3 | . | TRBV28 | . | TGTGCCAGCGTGGCGGGAAGGATTCGCCCAGATACGCAGTATTTT | CASVAGRIRPDTQYF
TRBJ1-2 | TRBD1 | TRBV18 | . | TGTGCCAGCTCACCACGGATGGCCGGGACAGGGAGTTACTATGGCTACACCTTC | CASSPRMAGTGSYYGYTF
TRBJ2-7 | . | TRBV14 | . | TGTGCCAGCAGCCAAGAGGGCAGATCCTACGAGCAGTACTTC | CASSQEGRSYEQYF
TRBJ2-3 | . | TRBV27 | few | TGTGCCAGCAGTTTACCTAGCACAGATACGCAGTATTTT | CASSLPSTDTQYF
TRBJ1-1 | . | TRBV6-2/TRBV6-3 | . | TGTGCCAGCAGCCGCGAGACATTCATGAACACTGAAGCTTTCTTT | CASSRETFMNTEAFF
TRBJ2-1 | TRBD1 | TRBV7-9 | . | TGTGCCAGCAGCCCCAAGGGCAGGGGGTCGGGCTCCTACAATGAGCAGTTCTTC | CASSPKGRGSGSYNEQFF
TRBJ2-7 | TRBD1 | TRBV6-2/TRBV6-3 | few | TGTGCCAGCAGTAGGACAGGGACCTACGAGCAGTACTTC | CASSRTGTYEQYF
TRBJ2-1 | TRBD2 | TRBV7-2 | . | TGTGCCAGCAGCTTAGAGGCTAGCGGGATTCATGAGCAGTTCTTC | CASSLEASGIHEQFF
TRBJ1-3 | . | TRBV5-1 | . | TGCGCCAGCAGCTTGGGTGTCGGGGAAGCTGGAAACACCATATATTTT | CASSLGVGEAGNTIYF
TRBJ1-4 | . | TRBV19 | . | TGTGCCAGTAGTTCTCCCGGGGGACTGAGTGAAAAACTGTTTTTT | CASSSPGGLSEKLFF
TRBJ2-7 | TRBD2 | TRBV7-2 | . | TGTGCCAGCACCGGGACTAGCGTCTACGAGCAGTACTTC | CASTGTSVYEQYF
TRBJ2-1 | TRBD1 | TRBV7-2 | . | TGTGCCAGCAGCTTAGGGACAGGGTACAATGAGCAGTTCTTC | CASSLGTGYNEQFF
TRBJ2-7 | TRBD1 | TRBV28 | . | TGTGCCAGCAGTTTACCGACAGGGGGGGCGAACTTC | CASSLPTGGANF
TRBJ2-7 | . | TRBV10-3 | . | TGTGCCATCAGTGAGTTTAGCGGAACCACCTACGAGCAGTACTTC | CAISEFSGTTYEQYF
TRBJ2-2 | . | TRBV2 | few | TGTGCCAGCTTGGGCAGGGGAAGTTCCGGGGAGCTGTTTTTT | CASLGRGSSGELFF
TRBJ2-3 | . | TRBV7-3 | . | TGTGCCAGCAGCGACAACACAGATACGCAGTATTTT | CASSDNTDTQYF
TRBJ2-3 | TRBD2 | TRBV19 | . | TGTGCCAGCAACCCGGGCGCTAGCGGCTACACAGATACGCAGTATTTT | CASNPGASGYTDTQYF
TRBJ2-4 | TRBD2 | TRBV7-2 | . | TGTGCCAGCAGCTTAGGGACTAGCGGGAGGGCCGGGCCCAAAAACATTCAGTACTTC | CASSLGTSGRAGPKNIQYF
TRBJ2-2 | TRBD2 | TRBV7-8 | . | TGTGCCAGCAGCTTAGGGATCATACGGGAGGGCCTCACCGGGGAGCTGTTTTTT | CASSLGIIREGLTGELFF
TRBJ1-3 | . | TRBV4-3 | . | TGCGCCAGCAGCCAAGATATGCGTTACTCTGGAAACACCATATATTTT | CASSQDMRYSGNTIYF
TRBJ2-7 | TRBD1 | TRBV29-1 | . | TGCAGCGCTGCGACCGGGACAGGGTACGAGCAGTACTTC | CSAATGTGYEQYF
TRBJ1-1 | . | TRBV5-1 | few | TGCGCCAGCAGCTTGCAGGCCTACACTGAAGCTTTCTTT | CASSLQAYTEAFF
TRBJ2-7 | TRBD1 | TRBV19 | . | TGTGCCAGTAGTCTGGACAGGGGCTACGAGCAGTACTTC | CASSLDRGYEQYF
TRBJ2-7 | TRBD1 | TRBV2 | . | TGTGCCAAGAGGACAGGGGGATACGAGCAGTACTTC | CAKRTGGYEQYF
TRBJ1-6 | . | TRBV5-1 | . | TGCGCCAGCAGACCAGACAGCTCCTATAATTCACCCCTCCACTTT | CASRPDSSYNSPLHF
TRBJ2-7 | TRBD2 | TRBV7-9 | once | TGTGCCAGCAGCTACGGACAGGGGGGACTAGCGGGAGTTTACGAGCAGTACTTC | CASSYGQGGLAGVYEQYF
TRBJ2-7 | TRBD2 | TRBV23-1 | few | TGCGCCAGCAGTCAATCGAGAGGGACTAGCGTCTACGAGCAGTACTTC | CASSQSRGTSVYEQYF
TRBJ1-2 | . | TRBV15 | . | TGTGCCACCAGCAGAGAACTGAACTATGGCTACACCTTC | CATSRELNYGYTF
TRBJ2-3 | TRBD2 | TRBV6-1 | . | TGTGCCAGCAGTGCCGGACTAGCGGGAGGAGGAGATACGCAGTATTTT | CASSAGLAGGGDTQYF